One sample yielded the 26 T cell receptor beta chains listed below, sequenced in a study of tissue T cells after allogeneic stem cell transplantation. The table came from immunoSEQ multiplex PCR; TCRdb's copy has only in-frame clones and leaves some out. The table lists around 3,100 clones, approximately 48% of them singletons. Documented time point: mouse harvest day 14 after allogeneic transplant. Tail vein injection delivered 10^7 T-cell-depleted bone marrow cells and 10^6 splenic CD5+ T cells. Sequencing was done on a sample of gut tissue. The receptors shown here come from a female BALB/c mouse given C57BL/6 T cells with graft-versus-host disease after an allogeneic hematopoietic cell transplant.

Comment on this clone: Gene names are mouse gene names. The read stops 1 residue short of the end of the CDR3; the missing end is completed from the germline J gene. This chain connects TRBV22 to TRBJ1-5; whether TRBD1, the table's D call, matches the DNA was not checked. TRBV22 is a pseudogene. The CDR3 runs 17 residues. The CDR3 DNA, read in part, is TGTGCCAGCAGGCCGGGACAGGGGGGGAATAACAACCAGGCTCCGCTT. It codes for CASRPGQGGNNNQAPL. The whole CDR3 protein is CASRPGQGGNNNQAPLF.

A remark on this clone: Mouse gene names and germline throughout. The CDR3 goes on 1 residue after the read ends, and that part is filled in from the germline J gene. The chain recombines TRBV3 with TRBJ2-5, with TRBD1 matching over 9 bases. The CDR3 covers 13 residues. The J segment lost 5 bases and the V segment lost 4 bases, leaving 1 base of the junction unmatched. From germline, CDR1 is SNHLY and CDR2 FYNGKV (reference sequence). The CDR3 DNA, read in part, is TGTGCCAGCAGCTACAGGGGGCGAGACACCCAGTAC. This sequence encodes CASSYRGRDTQY. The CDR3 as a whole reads CASSYRGRDTQYF.

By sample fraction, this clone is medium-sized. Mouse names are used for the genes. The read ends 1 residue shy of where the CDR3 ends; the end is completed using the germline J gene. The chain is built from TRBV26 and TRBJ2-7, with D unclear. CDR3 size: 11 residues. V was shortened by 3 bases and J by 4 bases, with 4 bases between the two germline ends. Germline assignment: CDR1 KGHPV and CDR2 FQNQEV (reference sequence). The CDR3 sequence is CASSLQYEQYF. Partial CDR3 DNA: TGTGCCAGCAGTCTTCAATATGAACAGTAC.

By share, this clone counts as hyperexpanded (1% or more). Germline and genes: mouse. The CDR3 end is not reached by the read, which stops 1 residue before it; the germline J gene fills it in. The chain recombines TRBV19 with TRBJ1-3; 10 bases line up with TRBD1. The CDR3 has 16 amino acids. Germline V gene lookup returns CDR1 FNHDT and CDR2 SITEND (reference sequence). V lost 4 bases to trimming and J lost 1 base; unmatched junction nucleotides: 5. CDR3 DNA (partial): TGTGCCAGCAGTGCCGGGACAGGGGCCTCTGGAAATACGCTCTAT. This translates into CASSAGTGASGNTLY. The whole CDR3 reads CASSAGTGASGNTLYF.

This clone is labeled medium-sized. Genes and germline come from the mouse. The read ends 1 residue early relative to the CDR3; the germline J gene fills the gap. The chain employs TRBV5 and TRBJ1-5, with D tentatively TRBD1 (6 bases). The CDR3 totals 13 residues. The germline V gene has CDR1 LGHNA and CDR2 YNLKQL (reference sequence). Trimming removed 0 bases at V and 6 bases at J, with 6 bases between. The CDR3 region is CASSQETGQAPLF. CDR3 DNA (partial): TGTGCCAGCAGCCAAGAGACAGGCCAGGCTCCGCTT.

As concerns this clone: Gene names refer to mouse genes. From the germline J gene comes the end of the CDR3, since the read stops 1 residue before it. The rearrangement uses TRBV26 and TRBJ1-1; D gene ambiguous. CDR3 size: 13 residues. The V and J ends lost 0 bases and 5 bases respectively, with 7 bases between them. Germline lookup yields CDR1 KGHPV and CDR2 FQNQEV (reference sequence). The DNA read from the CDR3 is TGTGCCAGCAGTCTGTCCCGGCAAACAGAAGTCTTC. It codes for CASSLSRQTEVF. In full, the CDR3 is CASSLSRQTEVFF. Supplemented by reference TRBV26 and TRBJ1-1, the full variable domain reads NSKVIQTPRYLVKGQGQKAKMRCIPEKGHPVVFWYQQNKNNEFKFLINFQNQEVLQQIDMTEKRFSAECPSNSPCSLEIQSSEAGDSALYLCASSLSRQTEVFFGKGTRLTVV.

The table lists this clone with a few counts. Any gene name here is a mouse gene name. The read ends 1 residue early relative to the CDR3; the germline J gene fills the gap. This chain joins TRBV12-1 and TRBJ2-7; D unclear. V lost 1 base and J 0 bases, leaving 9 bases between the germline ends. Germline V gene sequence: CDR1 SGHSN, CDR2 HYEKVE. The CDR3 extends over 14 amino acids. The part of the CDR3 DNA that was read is TGTGCCAGCTCTCTTACGGGGTTCTCCTATGAACAGTAC. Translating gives CASSLTGFSYEQY. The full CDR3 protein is CASSLTGFSYEQYF.

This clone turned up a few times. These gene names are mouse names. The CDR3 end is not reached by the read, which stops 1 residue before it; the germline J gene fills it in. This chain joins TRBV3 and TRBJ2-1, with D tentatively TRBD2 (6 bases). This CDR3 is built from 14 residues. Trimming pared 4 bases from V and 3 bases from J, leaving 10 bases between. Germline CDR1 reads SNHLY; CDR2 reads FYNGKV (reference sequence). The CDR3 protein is CASSSGLFYAEQFF. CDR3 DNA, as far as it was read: TGTGCCAGCAGCTCTGGACTGTTCTATGCTGAGCAGTTC.

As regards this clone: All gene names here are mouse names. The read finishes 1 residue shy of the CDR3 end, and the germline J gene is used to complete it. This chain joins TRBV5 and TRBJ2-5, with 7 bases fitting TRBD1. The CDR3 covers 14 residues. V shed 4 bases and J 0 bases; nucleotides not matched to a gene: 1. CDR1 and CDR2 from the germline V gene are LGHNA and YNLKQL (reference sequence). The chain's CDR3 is CASSRQGNQDTQYF. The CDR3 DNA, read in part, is TGTGCCAGCAGCCGACAGGGTAACCAAGACACCCAGTAC.

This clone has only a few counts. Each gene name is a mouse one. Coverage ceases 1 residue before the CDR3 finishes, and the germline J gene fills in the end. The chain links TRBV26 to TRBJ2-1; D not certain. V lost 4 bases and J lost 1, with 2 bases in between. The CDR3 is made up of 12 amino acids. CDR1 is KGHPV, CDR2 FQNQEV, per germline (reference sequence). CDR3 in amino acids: CASSQNYAEQFF. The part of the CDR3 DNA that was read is TGTGCCAGCAGTCAAAACTATGCTGAGCAGTTC.

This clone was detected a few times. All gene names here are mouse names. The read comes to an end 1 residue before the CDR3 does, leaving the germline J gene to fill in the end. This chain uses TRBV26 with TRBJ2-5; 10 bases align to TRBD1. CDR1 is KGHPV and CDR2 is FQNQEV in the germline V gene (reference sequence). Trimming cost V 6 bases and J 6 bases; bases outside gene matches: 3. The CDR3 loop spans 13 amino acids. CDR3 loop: CASRRQGADTQYF. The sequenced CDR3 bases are TGTGCCAGCAGGAGACAGGGGGCGGACACCCAGTAC. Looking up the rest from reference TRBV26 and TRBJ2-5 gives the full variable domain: NSKVIQTPRYLVKGQGQKAKMRCIPEKGHPVVFWYQQNKNNEFKFLINFQNQEVLQQIDMTEKRFSAECPSNSPCSLEIQSSEAGDSALYLCASRRQGADTQYFGPGTRLLVL.

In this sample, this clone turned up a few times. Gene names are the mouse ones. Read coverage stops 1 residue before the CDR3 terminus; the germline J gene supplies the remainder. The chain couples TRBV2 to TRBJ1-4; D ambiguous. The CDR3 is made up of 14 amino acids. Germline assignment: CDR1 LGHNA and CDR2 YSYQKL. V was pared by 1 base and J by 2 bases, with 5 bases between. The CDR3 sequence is CASSQVTSNERLFF. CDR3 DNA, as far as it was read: TGTGCCAGCAGCCAAGTCACCTCCAACGAAAGATTATTT.

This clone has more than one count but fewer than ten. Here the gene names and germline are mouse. CDR3 DNA (partial): TGCTCCAGCAGTCAACCGGGACAGGGGGGCAACGAAAGATTATTT. Encoded protein: CSSSQPGQGGNERLF. The CDR3, in full, reads CSSSQPGQGGNERLFF. J is TRBJ1-4 and V is TRBV23; no DNA check was done on the table's D call, TRBD1. The CDR3 end falls 1 residue outside the read, so it is completed with the germline J gene. CDR3 length equals 16 residues. Germline values: CDR1 KGHTA, CDR2 FQNQQP.

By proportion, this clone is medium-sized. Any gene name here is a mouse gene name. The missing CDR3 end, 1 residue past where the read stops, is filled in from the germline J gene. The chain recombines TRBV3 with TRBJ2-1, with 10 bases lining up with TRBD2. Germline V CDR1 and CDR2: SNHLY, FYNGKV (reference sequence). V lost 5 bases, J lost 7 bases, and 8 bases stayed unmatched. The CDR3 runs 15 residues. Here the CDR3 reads CASSPSGGALAEQFF. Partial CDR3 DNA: TGTGCCAGCAGCCCCTCTGGGGGGGCGCTGGCTGAGCAGTTC.

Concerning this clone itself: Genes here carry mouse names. This CDR3 reads CASRMGGGDQDTQYF. CDR3 bases read: TGTGCCAGCCGCATGGGGGGGGGCGACCAAGACACCCAGTAC. This chain links TRBV5 with TRBJ2-5; 8 positions match TRBD2. The DNA ends 1 residue before the CDR3 does, and the rest of the CDR3 is filled in from the germline J gene. Germline V CDR1 and CDR2: LGHNA, YNLKQL (reference sequence). The CDR3 has 15 amino acids. With V trimmed by 8 bases and J by 1 base, 8 bases remained unmatched.

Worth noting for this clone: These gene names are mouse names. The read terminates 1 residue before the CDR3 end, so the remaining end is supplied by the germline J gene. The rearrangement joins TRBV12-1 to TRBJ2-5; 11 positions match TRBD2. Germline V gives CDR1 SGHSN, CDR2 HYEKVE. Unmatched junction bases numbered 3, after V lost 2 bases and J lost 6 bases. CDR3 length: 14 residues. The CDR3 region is CASSPWTGGDTQYF. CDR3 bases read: TGTGCCAGCTCTCCGTGGACTGGGGGGGACACCCAGTAC.

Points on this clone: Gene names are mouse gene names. The chain's CDR3 is CASSLDRGVEQYF. The CDR3 bases that were read are TGTGCAAGCAGCTTAGATAGGGGGGTTGAACAGTAC. The chain is built from TRBV16 and TRBJ2-7, with D possibly called TRBD1 or TRBD2 (6 bases each). The read terminates 1 residue before the CDR3 end, so the remaining end is supplied by the germline J gene. Germline CDR1 and CDR2: SGHSA and FRNQAP. The CDR3 spans 13 residues. Deletions cut 0 bases from V and 6 bases from J, with 9 bases between.

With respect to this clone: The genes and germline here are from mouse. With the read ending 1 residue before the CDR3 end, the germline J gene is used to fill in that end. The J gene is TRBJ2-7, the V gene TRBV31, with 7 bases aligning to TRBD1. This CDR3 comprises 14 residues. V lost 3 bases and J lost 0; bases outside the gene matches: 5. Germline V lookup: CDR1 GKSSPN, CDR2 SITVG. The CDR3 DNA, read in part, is TGTGCCTGGAGCCGGGACAGCCTCTCCTATGAACAGTAC. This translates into CAWSRDSLSYEQY. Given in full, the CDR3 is CAWSRDSLSYEQYF.

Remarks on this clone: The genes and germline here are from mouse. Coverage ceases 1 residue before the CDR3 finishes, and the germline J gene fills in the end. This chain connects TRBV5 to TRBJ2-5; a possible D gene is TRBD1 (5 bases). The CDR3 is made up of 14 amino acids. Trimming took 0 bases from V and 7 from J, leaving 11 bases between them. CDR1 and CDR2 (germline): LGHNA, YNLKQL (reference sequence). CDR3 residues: CASSQEAGLNTQYF. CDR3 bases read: TGTGCCAGCAGCCAAGAGGCAGGGTTAAACACCCAGTAC.

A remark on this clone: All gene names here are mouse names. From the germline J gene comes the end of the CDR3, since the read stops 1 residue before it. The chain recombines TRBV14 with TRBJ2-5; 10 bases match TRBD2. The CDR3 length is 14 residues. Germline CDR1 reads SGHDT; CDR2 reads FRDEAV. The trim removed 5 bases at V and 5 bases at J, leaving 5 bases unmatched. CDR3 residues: CASSRTGGGDTQYF. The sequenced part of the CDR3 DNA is TGTGCCAGCAGCCGGACTGGGGGAGGAGACACCCAGTAC.

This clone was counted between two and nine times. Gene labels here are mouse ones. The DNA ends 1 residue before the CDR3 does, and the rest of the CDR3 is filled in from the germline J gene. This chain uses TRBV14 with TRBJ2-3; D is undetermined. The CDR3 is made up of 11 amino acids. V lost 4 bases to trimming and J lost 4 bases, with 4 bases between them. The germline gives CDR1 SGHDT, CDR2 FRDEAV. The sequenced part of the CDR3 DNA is TGTGCCAGCAGTCTTACAGAAACGCTGTAT. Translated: CASSLTETLY. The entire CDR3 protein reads CASSLTETLYF.

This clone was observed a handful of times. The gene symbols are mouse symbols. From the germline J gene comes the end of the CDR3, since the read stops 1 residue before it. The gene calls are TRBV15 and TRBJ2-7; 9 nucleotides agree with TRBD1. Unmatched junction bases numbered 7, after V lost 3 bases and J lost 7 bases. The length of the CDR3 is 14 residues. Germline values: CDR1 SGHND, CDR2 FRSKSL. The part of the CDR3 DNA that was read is TGTGCCAGCAGTTTCTCGGGACAGGGAAGCGAACAGTAC. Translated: CASSFSGQGSEQY. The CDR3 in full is CASSFSGQGSEQYF.

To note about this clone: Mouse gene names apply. The CDR3 DNA, read in part, is TGTGCCAGCAGCCGACTGGGGGGGCAAGACACCCAGTAC. Translation gives CASSRLGGQDTQY. The entire CDR3 protein reads CASSRLGGQDTQYF. The V call is TRBV3, the J call TRBJ2-5, with 11 positions matching TRBD2. From the germline J gene comes the end of the CDR3, since the read stops 1 residue before it. The CDR3 covers 14 residues. Losses at the gene ends were 5 bases for V and 3 bases for J; bases not matched to a gene: 1. Germline CDR1 and CDR2: SNHLY and FYNGKV (reference sequence).

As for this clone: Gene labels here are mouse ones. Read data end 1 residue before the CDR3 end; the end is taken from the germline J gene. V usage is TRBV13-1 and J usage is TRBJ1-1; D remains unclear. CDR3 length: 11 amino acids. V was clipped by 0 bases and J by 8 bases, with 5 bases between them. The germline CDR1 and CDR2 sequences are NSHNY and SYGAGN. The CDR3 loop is CASSDDNEVFF. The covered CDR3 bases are TGTGCCAGCAGTGATGATAATGAAGTCTTC.

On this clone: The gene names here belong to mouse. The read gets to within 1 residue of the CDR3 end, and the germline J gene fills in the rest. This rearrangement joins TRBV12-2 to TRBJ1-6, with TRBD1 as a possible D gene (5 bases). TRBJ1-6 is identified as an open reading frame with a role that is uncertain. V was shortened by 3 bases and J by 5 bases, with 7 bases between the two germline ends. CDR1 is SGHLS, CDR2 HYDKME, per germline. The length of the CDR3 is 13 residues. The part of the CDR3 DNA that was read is TGTGCCAGCTCTTTACAGGATAATTCGCCCCTCTAC. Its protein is CASSLQDNSPLY. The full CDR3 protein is CASSLQDNSPLYF.

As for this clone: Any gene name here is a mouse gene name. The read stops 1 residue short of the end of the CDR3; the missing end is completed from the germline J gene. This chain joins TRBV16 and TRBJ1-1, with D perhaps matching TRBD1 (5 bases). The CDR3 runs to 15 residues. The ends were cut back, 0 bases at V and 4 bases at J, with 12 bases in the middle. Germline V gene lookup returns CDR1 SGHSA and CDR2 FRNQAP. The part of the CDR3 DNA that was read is TGTGCAAGCAGCTTAGATGGGGGGGAGGGCACAGAAGTCTTC. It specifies CASSLDGGEGTEVF. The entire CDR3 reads CASSLDGGEGTEVFF.